The 27 T cell receptor beta chains given below trace back to one sample, sequenced in a study of CD8 T cells in ankylosing spondylitis. A single record per CDR3 protein comes from TCRdb applying MiXCR to the 5' RACE reads. The sample holds over 100,000 distinct CDR3 sequences, about 6.4% seen once. Sequencing was carried out using blood, either unsorted or a sorted T cell fraction (not recorded which). The source is a male donor with ankylosing spondylitis or in good health (not recorded which).

This clonotype occurred many times. This chain links TRBV29-1 with TRBJ2-1, with D hard to call. Germline V gene sequence: CDR1 SQVTM, CDR2 ANQGSEA. This CDR3 is built from 11 residues. Trimming stripped 6 bases from V and 5 bases from J, with 8 bases between. For the CDR3, the DNA is TGCAGCGTGAAGTTGGACAATGAGCAGTTCTTC. Translation gives CSVKLDNEQFF.

This clonotype was seen repeatedly, ten times or more. The V gene is TRBV19, the J gene TRBJ2-2; D unresolved. Trimming took off 5 bases at V and 6 bases at J, with 10 bases between the two ends. Germline V lookup: CDR1 LNHDA, CDR2 SQIVND (reference sequence). The CDR3 consists of 13 residues. The CDR3 bases are TGTGCCAGTAGTCCCAGTATAGCCGGGGAGCTGTTTTTT. This encodes CASSPSIAGELFF.

This clonotype was counted ten times or more. The chain carries TRBV20-1 and TRBJ1-5, with D uncertain. The V gene's germline CDR1 is DFQATT and CDR2 SNEGSKA (reference sequence). The CDR3 consists of 14 residues. Trimming cost V 4 bases and J 6 bases, with 16 bases left between them. CDR3 nucleotides: TGCAGTGCTATCGACATTGGGGTCGGTCAGCCCCAGCATTTT. Amino acid sequence: CSAIDIGVGQPQHF.

This clonotype has a count of ten or more. The J gene is TRBJ1-1, the V gene TRBV18; no firm D call. This CDR3 comprises 14 residues. Looked up from germline, CDR1 is KGHSH and CDR2 is LQKENI. Trimming took off 3 bases at V and 1 base at J, with 9 bases between the two ends. The CDR3 here is CASSPSEGNTEAFF. The CDR3 DNA is TGTGCCAGCTCACCCTCCGAGGGGAACACTGAAGCTTTCTTT.

This clonotype came up many times. This chain connects TRBV5-1 to TRBJ1-5; the D is unclear. CDR1 and CDR2 (germline): SGHRS, YFSETQ. With 0 bases removed from V and 7 bases from J, the gap between germline ends came to 11 bases. The CDR3 has 14 residues. DNA of the CDR3: TGCGCCAGCAGCTTGGGAGGGTCCCACCAGCCCCAGCATTTT. It specifies CASSLGGSHQPQHF.

This clonotype was seen at least ten times. The chain combines TRBV5-1 with TRBJ2-7, with TRBD1 matching over 7 bases. The germline CDR1 and CDR2 sequences are SGHRS and YFSETQ. The V segment lost 4 bases and the J segment 2 bases; nucleotides outside the gene matches: 9. This CDR3 region has 15 residues. CDR3 loop: CASSREGQTAYEQYF. The CDR3, as DNA: TGCGCCAGCAGCCGTGAGGGACAGACAGCCTACGAGCAGTACTTC.

In its sample, this clonotype was seen many times. The V gene is TRBV29-1, the J gene TRBJ2-1, with 9 bases aligning to TRBD2. Germline V gene sequence: CDR1 SQVTM, CDR2 ANQGSEA. This CDR3 region has 16 residues. V gave up 6 bases and J gave up 6 bases; unmatched junction bases: 15. Written as DNA, the CDR3 is TGCAGCGTAATATTAGTGACTAGCGGCGACCTCAATGAGCAGTTCTTC. Translated, it gives CSVILVTSGDLNEQFF.

The table lists this clonotype with many counts. This chain links TRBV7-2 with TRBJ2-7; D possibly corresponds to TRBD2 (6 bases). Per the germline V gene, CDR1 is SGHTA and CDR2 is FQGNSA. With 6 bases removed from V and 3 bases from J, the gap between germline ends came to 15 bases. CDR3 length: 14 amino acids. CDR3 sequence: CASSAWRENYEQYF. In DNA, the CDR3 is TGTGCCAGCAGTGCCTGGAGGGAAAACTACGAGCAGTACTTC. Full variable domain (rest looked up from reference TRBV7-2 and TRBJ2-7): GAGVSQSPSNKVTEKGKDVELRCDPISGHTALYWYRQSLGQGLEFLIYFQGNSAPDKSGLPSDRFSAERTGGSVSTLTIQRTQQEDSAVYLCASSAWRENYEQYFGPGTRLTVT.

This clonotype was counted a few times. The J gene is TRBJ2-1, the V gene TRBV20-1; 8 bases match TRBD2. The V and J ends lost 0 bases and 4 bases, in that order; junction bases with no gene match: 8. Germline CDR1 reads DFQATT; CDR2 reads SNEGSKA (reference sequence). The CDR3 spans 16 residues. DNA of the CDR3: TGCAGTGCTAGAGATCTCGTACTAGCGGAGTACAATGAGCAGTTCTTC. Encoded protein: CSARDLVLAEYNEQFF.

Many counts were recorded for this clonotype. The chain recombines TRBV6-2 or TRBV6-3 with TRBJ2-7; 12 nucleotides agree with TRBD1. V dropped 5 bases and J dropped 6; count of bases not matched to a gene: 5. CDR3 size: 14 residues. CDR1 MNHEY and CDR2 SVGEGT come from the germline V gene. CDR3 DNA: TGTGCCAGCAGTGACGGGACAGGGGGCTCCGAGCAGTACTTC. It specifies CASSDGTGGSEQYF.

This clonotype was observed at least ten times. The V gene is TRBV7-3, the J gene TRBJ2-3, with TRBD1 matching 10 bases. V shed 5 bases and J 4 bases; nucleotides not matched to a gene: 3. Germline CDR1 is SGHTA and CDR2 is FQGTGA. This CDR3 has 14 residues. CDR3 in amino acids: CASSRDRGADTQYF. The CDR3 DNA reads as TGTGCCAGCAGCCGGGACAGGGGTGCAGATACGCAGTATTTT.

This clonotype was counted many times. V and J are TRBV2 and TRBJ1-3; D ambiguous. CDR1 SNHLY and CDR2 FYNNEI come from the germline V gene. The CDR3 extends over 15 amino acids. V lost 0 bases to trimming and J lost 1 base, with 7 bases between them. CDR3 sequence: CASSEASGSGNTIYF. CDR3 nucleotides: TGTGCCAGCAGTGAAGCGTCCGGTTCTGGAAACACCATATATTTT. Together with reference TRBV2 and TRBJ1-3, the CDR3 gives the full variable domain: EPEVTQTPSHQVTQMGQEVILRCVPISNHLYFYWYRQILGQKVEFLVSFYNNEISEKSEIFDDQFSVERPDGSNFTLKIRSTKLEDSAMYFCASSEASGSGNTIYFGEGSWLTVV.

The rearrangement links TRBV11-3 to TRBJ1-1; 8 positions match TRBD1. The V gene's germline CDR1 is SGHNT and CDR2 YENEEA. This CDR3 is 12 amino acids long. V was pared by 8 bases and J by 6 bases, with 5 bases of the junction left unmatched. CDR3 in amino acids: CASRPGGAEAFF. The CDR3 region has the DNA TGTGCCAGCCGACCAGGGGGCGCTGAAGCTTTCTTT.

This clonotype was observed many times. CDR3 DNA: TGCGCCAGCAGCTTGGTCCGGGGACGGAGCACAGATACGCAGTATTTT. Translation: CASSLVRGRSTDTQYF. V is TRBV5-1 and J is TRBJ2-3; D could derive from TRBD1 or TRBD2 (5 bases each). The CDR3 contains 16 residues. Trimming removed 0 bases at V and 0 bases at J, with 11 bases between. Germline V gene data show CDR1 as SGHRS and CDR2 as YFSETQ. The entire variable domain, with the rest obtained from reference TRBV5-1 and TRBJ2-3, is as follows: KAGVTQTPRYLIKTRGQQVTLSCSPISGHRSVSWYQQTPGQGLQFLFEYFSETQRNKGNFPGRFSGRQFSNSRSEMNVSTLELGDSALYLCASSLVRGRSTDTQYFGPGTRLTVL.

The sample holds a few counts of this clonotype. The chain combines TRBV7-3 with TRBJ2-6; D possibly corresponds to TRBD2 (6 bases). Per germline, CDR1 SGHTA and CDR2 FQGTGA. The CDR3 loop spans 15 amino acids. The V gene lost 3 bases and the J gene lost 1 base, with 7 bases spanning the gap. Written as DNA, the CDR3 is TGTGCCAGCAGCTTCGCGGGGTCTGGGGCCAACGTCCTGACTTTC. Encoded protein: CASSFAGSGANVLTF.

This clonotype was seen many times. The chain employs TRBV11-2 and TRBJ2-3, with 13 nucleotides matching TRBD2. Germline V gives CDR1 SGHAT, CDR2 FQNNGV. The CDR3 runs 18 residues. V gave up 1 base and J gave up 0 bases; unmatched junction bases: 4. The CDR3 loop reads CASSLVGTSGTSTDTQYF. Here the CDR3 DNA reads TGTGCCAGCAGCTTAGTCGGGACTAGCGGGACTAGCACAGATACGCAGTATTTT.

This clonotype was recorded many times. The chain couples TRBV7-2 to TRBJ2-3; D is unresolved. The CDR3 runs to 12 residues. With 3 bases removed from V and 2 bases from J, the gap between germline ends came to 3 bases. CDR1 SGHTA and CDR2 FQGNSA come from the germline V gene. CDR3: CASSFYTDTQYF. The CDR3 nucleotides are TGTGCCAGCAGCTTCTACACAGATACGCAGTATTTT.

V is TRBV5-1 and J is TRBJ2-1; D is possibly TRBD2 (6 bases). CDR1 and CDR2 (germline): SGHRS, YFSETQ. Trimming pared 2 bases from V and 0 bases from J, leaving 12 bases between. The CDR3 spans 16 residues. CDR3 residues: CASSFLAFSSYNEQFF. The CDR3 DNA sequence: TGCGCCAGCAGCTTCCTAGCGTTCAGCTCCTACAATGAGCAGTTCTTC.

This clonotype was picked up many times. This chain joins TRBV5-1 and TRBJ2-7; 11 bases map to TRBD1. V was pared by 0 bases and J by 0 bases, with 2 bases of the junction left unmatched. This CDR3 is built from 16 residues. Germline V gene data show CDR1 as SGHRS and CDR2 as YFSETQ. CDR3 sequence reads: CASSLAGQGVSYEQYF. The CDR3 coding sequence is TGCGCCAGCAGCTTGGCGGGACAGGGGGTCTCCTACGAGCAGTACTTC. Full variable domain (outside the CDR3, taken from reference TRBV5-1 and TRBJ2-7): KAGVTQTPRYLIKTRGQQVTLSCSPISGHRSVSWYQQTPGQGLQFLFEYFSETQRNKGNFPGRFSGRQFSNSRSEMNVSTLELGDSALYLCASSLAGQGVSYEQYFGPGTRLTVT.

This clonotype showed up many times. The chain has TRBV20-1 and TRBJ1-2; D remains ambiguous. This CDR3 contains 13 residues. The germline gives CDR1 DFQATT, CDR2 SNEGSKA (reference sequence). Trimming removed 3 bases at V and 2 bases at J, with 10 bases between. The CDR3 bases are TGCAGTGCTAGGGACGGTGTAAACTATGGCTACACCTTC. This sequence encodes CSARDGVNYGYTF.

This clonotype was recorded at least ten times. The chain carries TRBV29-1 and TRBJ2-4; D uncertain. This CDR3 spans 11 amino acids. Trimming removed 6 bases at V and 6 bases at J, with 9 bases between. CDR1 SQVTM and CDR2 ANQGSEA come from the germline V gene. The CDR3 spells CSVGSGNIQYF. CDR3 DNA: TGCAGCGTGGGGTCGGGAAACATTCAGTACTTC.

This clonotype was picked up many times. V is TRBV5-1 and J is TRBJ1-1, with 7 bases identical to TRBD1. Germline CDR1 reads SGHRS; CDR2 reads YFSETQ. This CDR3 has 16 residues. The junction had 7 bases not matched to a gene; V was cut back by 2 bases and J by 0 bases. The CDR3, as DNA: TGCGCCAGCAGCTTTCGGACAGGAGAAATGAACACTGAAGCTTTCTTT. It yields the protein CASSFRTGEMNTEAFF. Looking up the rest from reference TRBV5-1 and TRBJ1-1 gives the full variable domain: KAGVTQTPRYLIKTRGQQVTLSCSPISGHRSVSWYQQTPGQGLQFLFEYFSETQRNKGNFPGRFSGRQFSNSRSEMNVSTLELGDSALYLCASSFRTGEMNTEAFFGQGTRLTVV.

This clonotype was observed many times. This chain uses TRBV5-5 with TRBJ2-1; D might be TRBD1 (7 bases). Germline CDR1 is SGHKS and CDR2 is YYEKEE (reference sequence). The V end was cut by 4 bases, the J end by 5 bases, with 22 bases between. This CDR3 spans 17 amino acids. CDR3 sequence reads: CASSLRGGQGGHNEQFF. In DNA form, the CDR3 reads TGTGCCAGCAGCCTGAGGGGCGGGCAGGGGGGCCACAATGAGCAGTTCTTC. The full variable domain, in which reference TRBV5-5 and TRBJ2-1 provide the parts outside the CDR3, is DAGVTQSPTHLIKTRGQQVTLRCSPISGHKSVSWYQQVLGQGPQFIFQYYEKEERGRGNFPDRFSARQFPNYSSELNVNALLLGDSALYLCASSLRGGQGGHNEQFFGPGTRLTVL.

Many counts were recorded for this clonotype. The CDR3: CASSLILGVANTGELFF. CDR3 sequence (DNA): TGTGCCAGCAGCTTGATCTTGGGGGTGGCGAACACCGGGGAGCTGTTTTTT. V is TRBV5-6 and J is TRBJ2-2, with D possibly called TRBD1 or TRBD2 (5 bases each). Germline V gives CDR1 SGHDT, CDR2 YYEEEE. V lost 1 base to trimming and J lost 0 bases, with 13 bases between them. The CDR3 is 17 amino acids.

This chain uses TRBV6-1 with TRBJ1-2, with TRBD1 matching over 7 bases. Germline assignment: CDR1 MNHNS and CDR2 SASEGT. Germline trimming cut 6 bases from V and 1 base from J; bases unmatched to any gene: 17. CDR3 length equals 18 residues. The CDR3 coding sequence is TGTGCCAGCAGCACCGACAGGGACACCCTCATAGTTAACTATGGCTACACCTTC. It translates to CASSTDRDTLIVNYGYTF.

This clonotype has ten or more counts. The chain is built from TRBV15 and TRBJ2-7; no clear D. The germline CDR1 and CDR2 sequences are LNHNV and YYDKDF (reference sequence). The V end lost 1 base, the J end lost 1 base, and 11 bases lay between the germline ends. This CDR3 contains 15 residues. Written as DNA, the CDR3 is TGTGCCACCAGCAGAGTTAGGTACGGATCCTACGAGCAGTACTTC. Its translation: CATSRVRYGSYEQYF.

This clonotype was recorded many times. The chain combines TRBV7-6 with TRBJ1-5; TRBD1 aligns across 12 bases. CDR1 is SGHVS, CDR2 FNYEAQ, per germline. The J segment lost 11 bases and the V segment lost 5 bases, leaving 7 bases of the junction unmatched. CDR3 size: 14 residues. CDR3 sequence reads: CASSKGTGGAAQHF. CDR3 coding DNA: TGTGCCAGCAGCAAAGGGACAGGGGGCGCGGCCCAGCATTTT.